These 5 T cell receptor beta chains were all obtained from the same sample, sequenced in a study of shared clonotypes between healthy human individuals. Method: immunoSEQ multiplex PCR; TCRdb's copy keeps in-frame clones and lacks some. This table has a few million clones, 93% appearing once. Sequenced input: naive CD4+ T cells from PBMCs. Subset noted: CD45RA+ positively selected. The receptors stem from a man between 18 and 29 years old in good health. Some clones in this sample may be carry-over from other donors' samples.

This clone came up once. The V gene is TRBV5-4, the J gene TRBJ2-5; 12 bases match TRBD2. CDR1 is SGHNT, CDR2 YYREEE, per germline (reference sequence). Losses at the gene ends were 4 bases for V and 5 bases for J; bases not matched to a gene: 9. This CDR3 has 16 amino acids. The CDR3 region has the DNA TGTGCCAGCAGCCAAAAGACTAGCGGGAGATCGGAGACCCAGTACTTC. Protein: CASSQKTSGRSETQYF. The complete variable domain, with remaining parts taken from reference TRBV5-4 and TRBJ2-5, reads ETGVTQSPTHLIKTRGQQVTLRCSSQSGHNTVSWYQQALGQGPQFIFQYYREEENGRGNFPPRFSGLQFPNYSSELNVNALELDDSALYLCASSQKTSGRSETQYFGPGTRLLVL.

The rearrangement uses TRBV28 and TRBJ2-6; TRBD2 is a possible D gene (5 bases). There are 16 residues in the CDR3. With 2 bases removed from V and 1 base from J, the gap between germline ends came to 9 bases. Germline V lookup: CDR1 MDHEN, CDR2 SYDVKM. CDR3 protein: CASSLISGSGANVLTF. CDR3 nucleotide sequence: TGTGCCAGCAGTTTAATTTCGGGGTCTGGGGCCAACGTCCTGACTTTC.

The J gene is TRBJ2-7, the V gene TRBV25-1; 8 bases line up with TRBD2. The CDR3 consists of 15 residues. Per the germline V gene, CDR1 is MGHDK and CDR2 is SYGVNS. The V gene end was trimmed by 2 bases and the J gene end by 6 bases; junction bases not matched to a gene: 9. The DNA of the CDR3 is TGTGCCAGCAGTGAACGAAGAGCGGGAGATGGCGAGCAGTACTTC. Its protein is CASSERRAGDGEQYF.

CDR3 loop: CASSLLRDQSSYEQYF. In DNA form, the CDR3 reads TGTGCCAGCAGTCTCCTCCGGGACCAGAGCTCCTACGAGCAGTACTTC. The J gene is TRBJ2-7, the V gene TRBV7-8; D might be TRBD1 or TRBD2, each matching 5 bases. CDR3 length: 16 amino acids. The germline CDR1 and CDR2 sequences are SGHVS and FQNEAQ. V was trimmed by 6 bases and J by 0 bases, leaving 18 bases between them.

The J gene is TRBJ1-1, the V gene TRBV2; D gene unclear. The V end lost 5 bases, the J end lost 8 bases, and 12 bases lay between the germline ends. This CDR3 is 12 amino acids long. Germline assignment: CDR1 SNHLY and CDR2 FYNNEI. The CDR3 here is CASSLREVEAFF. DNA for the CDR3: TGTGCCAGCAGTCTTAGGGAGGTGGAAGCTTTCTTT.